This T cell receptor beta chain was profiled in a study of monozygotic twins with cystic fibrosis. About the study: Library input was about 3 micrograms of fragmented DNA, with approximately 16 PCR cycles. Study-wide findings and caveats: Clonality was generally low (median roughly 0.009), higher in the most severe patients. Monozygotic CF twin pairs shared significantly more nucleotide-identical clonotypes than unrelated CF individuals did.

The protocol was immunoSEQ multiplex PCR, while the TCRdb copy is restricted to in-frame clones and leaves out a portion. Of 30,000 or so clones in the sample, around 65% were seen once. Germline V CDR1 and CDR2: GTSNPN, SVGIG (reference sequence). V trimming: 5 bases; J trimming: 4 bases; junction bases outside the gene matches: 9. This CDR3 has 14 amino acids. Regarding this clone: Its target is not known.

The sample comprised blood. The sequence was collected from a girl between 5 and 17 years old with cystic fibrosis. The chain couples TRBV30 to TRBJ1-2; 8 bases align to TRBD1. CDR3 in DNA: TGTGCCTGGGGGCCCCAGGGGACAGGCTATGGCTACACCTTC. This gives the protein CAWGPQGTGYGYTF.